Listed below are T cell receptor beta chains from one sample, sequenced in a study of cytomegalovirus exposure and HLA in healthy donors. The protocol was immunoSEQ multiplex PCR, while the TCRdb copy is restricted to in-frame clones and leaves out a portion. The repertoire consists of about 130,000 clones, with 75% to 80% occurring once and the leading ten covering around 2%. The specimen was PBMCs. These receptors were taken from a man aged 25-40 years in good health and CMV-seronegative. The CDR3 runs from the conserved cysteine through the conserved F or W. A D gene is named only where the DNA matches it firmly. Some rows have no size entry. The others give once, few or many, or a class for an expanded clone.

v_gene	j_gene	d_gene	abundance	CDR3nt	CDR3aa
TRBV10-1	TRBJ1-1	NA	NA	TGCGCCAGCAGAGGACAGTTCGAAACTGAAGCTTTCTTT	CASRGQFETEAFF
TRBV7-9	TRBJ1-3	NA	NA	TGTGCCAGCACCTCAAGATTTACGGGACTCCCCTTCTCTGGAAACACCATATATTTT	CASTSRFTGLPFSGNTIYF
TRBV2	TRBJ2-4	NA	NA	TGTGCTACCACGCCTCAGGGGGCCAAAAACATTCAGTACTTC	CATTPQGAKNIQYF
TRBV2	TRBJ1-4	NA	NA	TGTGCCAGCAGTATTAACAGATCAACTAATGAAAAACTGTTTTTT	CASSINRSTNEKLFF
TRBV25-1	TRBJ1-2	TRBD1	NA	TGTGCCAGCAGTGAAGCCGGACAGGGTTGGGGTGGGGGCTACACCTTC	CASSEAGQGWGGGYTF
TRBV7-8	TRBJ1-1	NA	NA	TGTGCCAGCAGCTTAGCCAACAGGGTTATGAGCACTGAAGCTTTCTTT	CASSLANRVMSTEAFF
TRBV2	TRBJ2-2	NA	NA	TGTGCCAGCAGTGCCGCCGCAGGGGTGGGCTCCGGGGAGCTGTTTTTT	CASSAAAGVGSGELFF
TRBV18	TRBJ2-7	TRBD1	NA	TGTGCCAGCTCACTTGGACAGGGGTTGTACGAGCAGTACTTC	CASSLGQGLYEQYF
TRBV5-1	TRBJ1-3	TRBD1	NA	TGCGCCAGCAGCTGGGCCGGGACAGAACGCTCTGGAAACACCATATATTTT	CASSWAGTERSGNTIYF
TRBV5-1	TRBJ2-7	NA	NA	TGCGCCAGCAGCTACTACTTCCCGCGTGAGCAGTACTTC	CASSYYFPREQYF
TRBV9	TRBJ2-2	TRBD2	NA	TGTGCCAGCAGCGTAAGACTAGCGGGAGGAGGCACCGGGGAGCTGTTTTTT	CASSVRLAGGGTGELFF
TRBV2	TRBJ1-5	NA	NA	TGTGCCAGCAAGGGGCCAGACGGGCAGCCCCAGCATTTT	CASKGPDGQPQHF
TRBV5-1	TRBJ1-1	NA	NA	TGCGCCAGCAGATCCAGTATGAACACTGAAGCTTTCTTT	CASRSSMNTEAFF
TRBV7-6	TRBJ2-3	TRBD2	NA	TGTGCCAGCAGCGGACGGGGGGGCACAGATACGCAGTATTTT	CASSGRGGTDTQYF
TRBV28	TRBJ2-5	NA	NA	TGTGCCAGCAGTTTAGCCCAACTGGTGAGGGAAAAAGAAGAGACCCAGTACTTC	CASSLAQLVREKEETQYF
TRBV5-1	TRBJ2-3	TRBD2	once	TGCGCCAGCAGCTTGGAAGCGGGAGTTACGGATACGCAGTATTTT	CASSLEAGVTDTQYF
TRBV14	TRBJ2-7	NA	NA	TGTGCCAGCAGCCAAGATCCGACGGGGTACTACGAGCAGTACTTC	CASSQDPTGYYEQYF
TRBV7-3	TRBJ2-2	NA	NA	TGTGCCAGCAGCTTAGCGCGGGAGAACACCGGGGAGCTGTTTTTT	CASSLARENTGELFF
TRBV7-8	TRBJ1-5	TRBD1	NA	TGTGCCAGCAGCTTTATTACGGGACAGGGCAATCAGCCCCAGCATTTT	CASSFITGQGNQPQHF
TRBV6-6	TRBJ2-1	TRBD2	NA	TGTGCCAGCAGACGACTAGCGGGAGAAACCTACAATGAGCAGTTCTTC	CASRRLAGETYNEQFF
TRBV5-1	TRBJ1-1	TRBD1	NA	TGCGCCAGTAAACAGGGGCCGGACACTGAAGCTTTCTTT	CASKQGPDTEAFF
TRBV7-9	TRBJ1-2	NA	NA	TGTGCCAGCAGTCGGGAGGGGTTCTATGGCTACACCTTC	CASSREGFYGYTF
TRBV2	TRBJ2-7	TRBD1	NA	TGTGCCAGCTTCTGGCAGGGGGCAACGTACGAGCAGTACTTC	CASFWQGATYEQYF
TRBV7-9	TRBJ2-1	NA	once	TGTGCCAGCAGCCCCAGGCGGGCCGTCTACAATGAGCAGTTCTTC	CASSPRRAVYNEQFF
TRBV5-1	TRBJ2-1	NA	NA	TGCGCCAGCAGCTTGGAGGCAGAGGGATCTTACAATGAGCAGTTCTTC	CASSLEAEGSYNEQFF
TRBV5-5	TRBJ1-2	NA	NA	TGTGCCAGCAGCTTGGCCTACGGGATGGGCTACACCTTC	CASSLAYGMGYTF
TRBV5-1	TRBJ1-1	TRBD1	NA	TGCGCCAGCAGCAAGGACAGGGGCGGCACTGAAGCTTTCTTT	CASSKDRGGTEAFF
TRBV7-7	TRBJ2-2	TRBD1	NA	TGTGCTAGCAGCTTAGCTCAGGGGGCCGGGGAGCTGTTTTTT	CASSLAQGAGELFF
TRBV10-2	TRBJ1-5	NA	NA	TGCGCCAGCAGCGACAGTGCCAATCAGCCCCAGCATTTT	CASSDSANQPQHF
TRBV30	TRBJ1-5	TRBD1	NA	TGTGCCTGGAGCAAGACAGGGAATCAGCCCCAGCATTTT	CAWSKTGNQPQHF
TRBV9	TRBJ1-2	NA	NA	TGTGCCAGCAGCTCTTGGGGGGGGGAGGGCTACACCTTC	CASSSWGGEGYTF
TRBV28	TRBJ1-2	NA	NA	TGTGCCAGCAGATCTCAGGGAAGCGCTAACTATGGCTACACCTTC	CASRSQGSANYGYTF
TRBV5-1	TRBJ2-1	TRBD1	NA	TGCGCCAGCAGCTTGAGGGGGCCCCACAATGAGCAGTTCTTC	CASSLRGPHNEQFF
TRBV7-9	TRBJ2-3	TRBD1	NA	TGTGCCAGCTCGGGTCGGGGACAGGGGGCAGATACGCAGTATTTT	CASSGRGQGADTQYF
TRBV7-8	TRBJ2-3	TRBD2	NA	TGTGCCAGCAGCTTAGCGCCAGGGAGAACTAGCGGGATGCCCCCCGAGGATACGCAGTATTTT	CASSLAPGRTSGMPPEDTQYF
TRBV10-1	TRBJ1-2	NA	NA	TGCGCCAGCAGTGAATTTGAGGGTGGCTATGGCTACACCTTC	CASSEFEGGYGYTF
TRBV11-1	TRBJ1-1	TRBD1	NA	TGTGCCAGCAGGTTTGACAGGGACACTGAAGCTTTCTTT	CASRFDRDTEAFF
TRBV6-6	TRBJ1-1	NA	NA	TGTGCCAGCAGTTACTCCCGGGGTGTCATCACTGAAGCTTTCTTT	CASSYSRGVITEAFF
TRBV30	TRBJ1-5	NA	NA	TGTGCCTGGAGGGGCCGGTCGAATCAGCCCCAGCATTTT	CAWRGRSNQPQHF